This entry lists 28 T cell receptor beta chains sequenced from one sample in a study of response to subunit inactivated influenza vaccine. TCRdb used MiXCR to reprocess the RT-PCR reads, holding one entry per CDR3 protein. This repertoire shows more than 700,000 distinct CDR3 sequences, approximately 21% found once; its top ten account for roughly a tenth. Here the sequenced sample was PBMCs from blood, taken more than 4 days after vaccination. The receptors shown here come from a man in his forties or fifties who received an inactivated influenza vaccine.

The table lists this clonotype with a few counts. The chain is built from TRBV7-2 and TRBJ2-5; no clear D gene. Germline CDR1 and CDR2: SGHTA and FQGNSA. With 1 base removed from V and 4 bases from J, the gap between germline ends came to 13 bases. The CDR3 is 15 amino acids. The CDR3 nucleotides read TGTGCCAGCAGCTTAGGACCCTCCAGGACAGAGACCCAGTACTTC. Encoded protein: CASSLGPSRTETQYF.

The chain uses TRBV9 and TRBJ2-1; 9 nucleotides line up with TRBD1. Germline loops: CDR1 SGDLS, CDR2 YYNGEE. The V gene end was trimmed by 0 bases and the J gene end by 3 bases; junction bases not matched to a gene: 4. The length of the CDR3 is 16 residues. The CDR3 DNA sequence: TGTGCCAGCAGCGTAGATGGGGACAGGGTCTACAATGAGCAGTTCTTC. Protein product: CASSVDGDRVYNEQFF.

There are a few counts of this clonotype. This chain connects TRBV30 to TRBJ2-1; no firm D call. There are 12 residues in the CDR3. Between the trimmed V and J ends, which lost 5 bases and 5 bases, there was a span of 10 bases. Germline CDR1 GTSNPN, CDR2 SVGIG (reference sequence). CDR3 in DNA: TGTGCCTGGTCGGACGGTAACAATGAGCAGTTCTTC. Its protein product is CAWSDGNNEQFF.

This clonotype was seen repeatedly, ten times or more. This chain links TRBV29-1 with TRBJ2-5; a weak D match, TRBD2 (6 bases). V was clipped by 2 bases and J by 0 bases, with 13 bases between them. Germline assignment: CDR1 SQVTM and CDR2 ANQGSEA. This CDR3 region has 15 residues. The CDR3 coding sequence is TGCAGCGTTGAATCGCCGGGACTGCACCAAGAGACCCAGTACTTC. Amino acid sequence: CSVESPGLHQETQYF.

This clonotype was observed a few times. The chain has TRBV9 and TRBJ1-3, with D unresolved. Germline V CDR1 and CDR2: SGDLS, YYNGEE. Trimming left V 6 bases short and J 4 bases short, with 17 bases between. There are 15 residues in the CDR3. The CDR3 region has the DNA TGTGCCAGCAAGGACGGGCTTTCGGGAGGAAACACCATATATTTT. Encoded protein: CASKDGLSGGNTIYF.

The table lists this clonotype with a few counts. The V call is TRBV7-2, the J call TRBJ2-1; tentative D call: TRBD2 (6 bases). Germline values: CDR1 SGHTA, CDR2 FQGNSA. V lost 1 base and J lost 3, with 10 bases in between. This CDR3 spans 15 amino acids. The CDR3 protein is CASSLVASVYNEQFF. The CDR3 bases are TGTGCCAGCAGCTTAGTTGCTAGCGTCTACAATGAGCAGTTCTTC.

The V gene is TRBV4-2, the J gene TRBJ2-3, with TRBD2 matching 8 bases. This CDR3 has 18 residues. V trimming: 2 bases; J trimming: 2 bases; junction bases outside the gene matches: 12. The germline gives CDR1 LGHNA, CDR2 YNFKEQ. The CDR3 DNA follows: TGTGCCAGCAGCCAAACGTTACTAGCGGAAGGGTTCACAGATACGCAGTATTTT. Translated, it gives CASSQTLLAEGFTDTQYF.

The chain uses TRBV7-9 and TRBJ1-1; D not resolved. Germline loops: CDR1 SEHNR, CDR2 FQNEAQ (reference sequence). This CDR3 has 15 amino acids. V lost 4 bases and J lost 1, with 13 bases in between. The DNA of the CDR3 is TGTGCCAGCAGCTCTGACGGAAGAGGGAACACTGAAGCTTTCTTT. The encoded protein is CASSSDGRGNTEAFF.

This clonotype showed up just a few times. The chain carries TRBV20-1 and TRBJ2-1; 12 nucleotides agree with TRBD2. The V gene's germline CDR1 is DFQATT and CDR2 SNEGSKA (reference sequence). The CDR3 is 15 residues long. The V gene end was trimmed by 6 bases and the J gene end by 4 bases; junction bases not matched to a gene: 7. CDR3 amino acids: CSAKTSGGPYNEQFF. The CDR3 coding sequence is TGCAGTGCCAAGACTAGCGGGGGACCATACAATGAGCAGTTCTTC.

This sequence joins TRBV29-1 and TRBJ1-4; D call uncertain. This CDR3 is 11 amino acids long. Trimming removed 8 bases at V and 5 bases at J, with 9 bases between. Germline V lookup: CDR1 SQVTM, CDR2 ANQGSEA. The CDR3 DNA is TGCAGCTCCTCGACGAATGAAAAACTGTTTTTT. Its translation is CSSSTNEKLFF. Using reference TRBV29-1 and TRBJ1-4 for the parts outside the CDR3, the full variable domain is SAVISQKPSRDICQRGTSLTIQCQVDSQVTMMFWYRQQPGQSLTLIATANQGSEATYESGFVIDKFPISRPNLTFSTLTVSNMSPEDSSIYLCSSSTNEKLFFGSGTQLSVL.

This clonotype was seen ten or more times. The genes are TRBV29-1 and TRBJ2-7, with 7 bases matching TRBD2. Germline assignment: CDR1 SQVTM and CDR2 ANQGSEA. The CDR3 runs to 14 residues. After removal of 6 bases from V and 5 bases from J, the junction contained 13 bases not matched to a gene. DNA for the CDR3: TGCAGCGTAAGAAGGGAGGGTCCGTGGGACGAGCAGTACTTC. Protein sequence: CSVRREGPWDEQYF.

The CDR3 spells CASSLNSGAWRETQYF. As DNA, the CDR3 is TGTGCCAGCAGCTTAAATAGCGGGGCTTGGAGGGAGACCCAGTACTTC. The chain has TRBV5-6 and TRBJ2-5; 8 bases map to TRBD2. Germline assignment: CDR1 SGHDT and CDR2 YYEEEE. Trimming took 2 bases from V and 5 from J; bases not matched to a gene: 11. The CDR3 length is 16 residues.

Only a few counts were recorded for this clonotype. For the CDR3, the DNA is TGCGCCAGCAGCTTACAGCCCACTAGGTCCGGGGAGACCCAGTACTTC. Encoded protein: CASSLQPTRSGETQYF. The V gene is TRBV5-1, the J gene TRBJ2-5; perhaps TRBD2 as D (5 bases). The CDR3 contains 16 residues. The germline V gene has CDR1 SGHRS and CDR2 YFSETQ. Trimming pared 2 bases from V and 5 bases from J, leaving 19 bases between. Filled out from reference TRBV5-1 and TRBJ2-5, the complete variable domain reads KAGVTQTPRYLIKTRGQQVTLSCSPISGHRSVSWYQQTPGQGLQFLFEYFSETQRNKGNFPGRFSGRQFSNSRSEMNVSTLELGDSALYLCASSLQPTRSGETQYFGPGTRLLVL.

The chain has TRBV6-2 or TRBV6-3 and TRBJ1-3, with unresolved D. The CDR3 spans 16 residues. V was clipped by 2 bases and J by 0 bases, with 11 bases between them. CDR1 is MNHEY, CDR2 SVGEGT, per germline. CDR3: CASSYVGSSSGNTIYF. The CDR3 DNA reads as TGTGCCAGCAGTTACGTTGGTTCGAGCTCTGGAAACACCATATATTTT.

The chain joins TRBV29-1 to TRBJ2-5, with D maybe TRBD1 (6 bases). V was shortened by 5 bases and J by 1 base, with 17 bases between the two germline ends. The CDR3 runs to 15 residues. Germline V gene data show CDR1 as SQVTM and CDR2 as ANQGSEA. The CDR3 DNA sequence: TGCAGCGTTTCCATGGCAGGGGAAACCCAAGAGACCCAGTACTTC. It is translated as CSVSMAGETQETQYF.

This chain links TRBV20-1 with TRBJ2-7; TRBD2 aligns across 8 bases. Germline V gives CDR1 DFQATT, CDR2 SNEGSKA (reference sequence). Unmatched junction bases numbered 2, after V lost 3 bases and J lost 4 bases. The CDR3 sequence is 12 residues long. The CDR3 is CSASGRDYEQYF. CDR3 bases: TGCAGTGCTAGCGGGAGGGATTACGAGCAGTACTTC.

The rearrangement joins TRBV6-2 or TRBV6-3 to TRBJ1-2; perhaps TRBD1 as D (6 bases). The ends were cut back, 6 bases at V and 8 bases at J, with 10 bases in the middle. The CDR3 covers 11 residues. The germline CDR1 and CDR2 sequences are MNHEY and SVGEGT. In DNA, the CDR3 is TGTGCCAGCAGACAGGGAGTGGGCTACACCTTC. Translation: CASRQGVGYTF.

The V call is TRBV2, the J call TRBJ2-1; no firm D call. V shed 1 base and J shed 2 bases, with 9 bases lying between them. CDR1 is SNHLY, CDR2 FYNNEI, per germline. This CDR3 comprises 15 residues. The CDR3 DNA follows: TGTGCCAGCAGTGAAGATAGCCTAGCCTACAATGAGCAGTTCTTC. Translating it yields CASSEDSLAYNEQFF.

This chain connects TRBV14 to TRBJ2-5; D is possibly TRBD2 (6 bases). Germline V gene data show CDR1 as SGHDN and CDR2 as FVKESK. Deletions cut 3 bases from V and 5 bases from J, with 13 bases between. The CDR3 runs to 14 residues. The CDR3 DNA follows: TGTGCCAGCAGCCAGGGACTGGTCTTGGAGACCCAGTACTTC. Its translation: CASSQGLVLETQYF.

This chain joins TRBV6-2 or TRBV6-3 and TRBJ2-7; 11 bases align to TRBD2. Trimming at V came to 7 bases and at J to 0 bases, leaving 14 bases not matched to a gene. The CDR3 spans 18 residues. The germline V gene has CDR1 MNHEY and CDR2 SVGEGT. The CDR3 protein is CASIHSTSGNSLSYEQYF. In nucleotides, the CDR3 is TGTGCCAGCATCCATTCGACTAGCGGGAACTCCCTCTCCTACGAGCAGTACTTC.

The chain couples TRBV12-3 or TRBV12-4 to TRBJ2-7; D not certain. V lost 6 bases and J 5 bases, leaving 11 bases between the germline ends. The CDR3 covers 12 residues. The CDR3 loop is CASSHTRNEQYF. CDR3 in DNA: TGTGCCAGCAGCCATACCCGGAACGAGCAGTACTTC.

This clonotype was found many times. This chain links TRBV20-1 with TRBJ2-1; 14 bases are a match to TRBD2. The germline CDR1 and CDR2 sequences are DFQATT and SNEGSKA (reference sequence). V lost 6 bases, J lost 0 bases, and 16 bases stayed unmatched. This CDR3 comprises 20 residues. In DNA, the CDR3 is TGCAGTGCCAGGATAAGTGGGACTAGCGGGGGTAGGAGCTCCTACAATGAGCAGTTCTTC. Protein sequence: CSARISGTSGGRSSYNEQFF.

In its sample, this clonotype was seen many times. The CDR3 nucleotides read TGCAGTGCTAGGGGGGACAGGGGGACCTACGAGCAGTACTTC. Protein: CSARGDRGTYEQYF. The chain has TRBV20-1 and TRBJ2-7; 11 nucleotides match TRBD1. The V and J ends lost 3 bases and 2 bases, in that order; junction bases with no gene match: 3. CDR1 and CDR2 (germline): DFQATT, SNEGSKA (reference sequence). The CDR3 loop spans 14 amino acids.

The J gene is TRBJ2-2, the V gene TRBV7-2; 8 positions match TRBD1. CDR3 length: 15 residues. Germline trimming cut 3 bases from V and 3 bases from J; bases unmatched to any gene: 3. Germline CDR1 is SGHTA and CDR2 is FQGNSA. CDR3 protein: CASSFDRGYTGELFF. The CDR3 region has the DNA TGTGCCAGCAGCTTCGACAGGGGTTACACCGGGGAGCTGTTTTTT.

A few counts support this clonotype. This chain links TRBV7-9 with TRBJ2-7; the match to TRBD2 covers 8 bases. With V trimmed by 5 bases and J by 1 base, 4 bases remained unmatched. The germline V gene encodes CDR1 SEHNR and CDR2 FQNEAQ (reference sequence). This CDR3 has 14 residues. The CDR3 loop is CASSVSGISYEQYF. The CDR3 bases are TGTGCCAGCAGCGTTAGCGGGATTTCCTACGAGCAGTACTTC.

The CDR3 sequence is CSAMGLAGGTVTDTQYF. The CDR3 region has the DNA TGCAGTGCCATGGGACTAGCGGGGGGAACTGTCACAGATACGCAGTATTTT. The rearrangement uses TRBV20-1 and TRBJ2-3, with 15 nucleotides matching TRBD2. Germline CDR1 DFQATT, CDR2 SNEGSKA (reference sequence). The CDR3 runs 17 residues. Germline trimming cut 6 bases from V and 2 bases from J; bases unmatched to any gene: 9.

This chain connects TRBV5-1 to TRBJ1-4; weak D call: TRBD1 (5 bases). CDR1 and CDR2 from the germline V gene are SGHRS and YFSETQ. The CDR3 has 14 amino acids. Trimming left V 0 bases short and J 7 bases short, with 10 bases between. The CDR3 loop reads CASSLADMGEKLFF. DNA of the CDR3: TGCGCCAGCAGCTTGGCGGACATGGGTGAAAAACTGTTTTTT.

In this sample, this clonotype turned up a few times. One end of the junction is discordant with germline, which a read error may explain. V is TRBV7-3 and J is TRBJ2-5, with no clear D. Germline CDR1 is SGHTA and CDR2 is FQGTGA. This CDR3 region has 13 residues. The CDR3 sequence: CASSLTQDGTQYF. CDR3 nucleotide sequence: TGTGCCAGCAGCCTAACACAAGATGGGACCCAGTACTTC.